The clone carrying this TCR beta chain was picked up a small number of times. The antigen is undetermined. For the second PCR, which ran for about 7 to 11 cycles, a sample-barcoded 5' primer and a J-beta primer mix were used. The study obtained at least 2.5 million CDR3-containing paired-end reads from every sample. TCRdb itself ran the 5' RACE reads through MiXCR, one entry per CDR3 protein. The data show 700,000 or so distinct CDR3 sequences, with less than 45% seen just once and around 32% held by the top ten. This sample was taken from a study of blood T cells in healthy people across ages. Study details: Template-switching capture recovered about one barcoded beta molecule per two T cells.

Study results and caveats: Total diversity from one million sequenced T cells was likely underestimated.

The sample taken for sequencing was blood. This receptor was identified in an elderly man in good health.

CDR3 bases: TGTGCCAGTAATCGCCGGGACATGGGTGTATACGAGCAGTACTTC. It encodes CASNRRDMGVYEQYF. V is TRBV6-2 or TRBV6-3 and J is TRBJ2-7; possibly TRBD1 for D (6 bases). The V end was cut by 9 bases, the J end by 4 bases, with 22 bases between. The CDR3 contains 15 residues. The V gene's germline CDR1 is MNHEY and CDR2 SVGEGT.